These 8 T cell receptor beta chains were all obtained from the same sample, sequenced in a study of T cells in Graves' hyperthyroidism and ophthalmopathy. Authors of the study amplified TCR beta CDR3 regions from RNA transcripts. First-round RT-PCR of the TCR CDR3 relied on the HTBI primer set. TCRdb itself ran the multiplex PCR reads through MiXCR, one entry per CDR3 protein. Among fewer than 350,000 distinct CDR3 sequences listed, around 18% were seen once. The specimen sequenced was blood. These receptors were collected from a woman aged 35 to 49 with Graves' ophthalmopathy.

This clonotype was counted many times. V and J are TRBV10-2 and TRBJ1-5; no definite D call. V shed 2 bases and J shed 6 bases, with 8 bases lying between them. Germline V gene lookup returns CDR1 WSHSY and CDR2 SAAADI. This CDR3 contains 13 residues. CDR3 residues: CASSEGRAQPQHF. For the CDR3, the DNA is TGCGCCAGCAGTGAGGGAAGGGCTCAGCCCCAGCATTTT.

The chain uses TRBV6-1 and TRBJ2-7, with 8 nucleotides matching TRBD1. There are 14 residues in the CDR3. V shed 10 bases, J shed 2 bases, and the junction held 10 bases outside the gene matches. Germline V lookup: CDR1 MNHNS, CDR2 SASEGT. CDR3 protein: CAIRSGTGAYEQYF. The CDR3 nucleotides are TGTGCCATCAGATCCGGGACAGGAGCCTACGAGCAGTACTTC.

This clonotype showed up many times. The V call is TRBV7-8, the J call TRBJ2-7; D is uncertain. Between the trimmed V and J ends, which lost 5 bases and 0 bases, there was a span of 17 bases. The CDR3 totals 16 residues. CDR1 is SGHVS and CDR2 is FQNEAQ in the germline V gene. The CDR3 is CASSPLRVPRSYEQYF. CDR3 coding DNA: TGTGCCAGCAGCCCCCTTAGGGTCCCGCGCTCCTACGAGCAGTACTTC.

This clonotype was counted at least ten times. The chain joins TRBV28 to TRBJ2-7; 9 bases agree with TRBD1. Germline assignment: CDR1 MDHEN and CDR2 SYDVKM. This CDR3 has 13 amino acids. The V gene end was trimmed by 11 bases and the J gene end by 1 base; junction bases not matched to a gene: 6. The CDR3 protein is CAARGTGSYEQYF. In nucleotides, the CDR3 is TGTGCCGCCCGAGGGACAGGGTCCTACGAGCAGTACTTC.

The table lists this clonotype with many counts. The chain couples TRBV6-5 to TRBJ2-7; D gene unclear. The germline V gene has CDR1 MNHEY and CDR2 SVGAGI. The CDR3 contains 13 residues. The V end lost 6 bases, the J end lost 3 bases, and 12 bases lay between the germline ends. The CDR3 loop reads CASRPPHDYEQYF. DNA for the CDR3: TGTGCCAGCAGGCCACCCCATGACTACGAGCAGTACTTC.

The V call is TRBV20-1, the J call TRBJ2-2, with 10 bases matching TRBD2. The CDR3 has 15 amino acids. Germline V gene data show CDR1 as DFQATT and CDR2 as SNEGSKA (reference sequence). The junction had 2 bases not matched to a gene; V was cut back by 1 base and J by 3 bases. In DNA, the CDR3 is TGCAGTGCTAGAGTGAGCGGGAGGGACACCGGGGAGCTGTTTTTT. Amino acid sequence: CSARVSGRDTGELFF.

In this sample, this clonotype turned up many times. V gene TRBV20-1 combines with J gene TRBJ2-4, with TRBD2 identical over 13 bases. Germline-derived CDR1 and CDR2 are DFQATT and SNEGSKA (reference sequence). This CDR3 comprises 14 residues. J lost 2 bases, V lost 5 bases, and 0 bases had no gene match. CDR3 region: CSAGTSGTKNIQYF. The CDR3 DNA sequence: TGCAGTGCTGGGACTAGCGGGACCAAAAACATTCAGTACTTC.

This clonotype has a count of ten or more. The chain employs TRBV28 and TRBJ1-6; TRBD1 agrees at 7 bases. CDR1 is MDHEN, CDR2 SYDVKM, per germline. The CDR3 consists of 15 residues. Unmatched junction bases numbered 6, after V lost 0 bases and J lost 10 bases. The DNA of the CDR3 is TGTGCCAGCAGTTTATGGGCGGAGGGGGCCTCACCCCTCCACTTT. Translating it yields CASSLWAEGASPLHF.